A selection of T cell receptor beta chains follows, all from one sample in a study of identical twins. In TCRdb, the 5' RACE reads were re-called with MiXCR into one record per CDR3 protein. This table has 690,000 or so distinct CDR3 sequences, 5.5% to 6.5% appearing once. What was sequenced was naive T cells sorted from blood. The receptors here all came from a man between 18 and 35 years old in good health. Both conserved end residues are part of each CDR3. The D gene is left open where the match is weak. Rows give clone size only sometimes, using once, few, many, or a class for an expanded clone.

TRBV28	.	.	TRBJ2-5	CASSSGSEGEYQETQYF	TGTGCCAGCAGTTCGGGGTCGGAGGGGGAGTACCAAGAGACCCAGTACTTC
TRBV20-1	.	many	TRBJ2-4	CSARDPWEDIQYF	TGCAGTGCTCGGGACCCCTGGGAGGACATTCAGTACTTC
TRBV28	.	few	TRBJ2-1	CASSTPSENYNEQFF	TGTGCCAGCAGTACTCCTAGCGAGAACTACAATGAGCAGTTCTTC
TRBV20-1	.	many	TRBJ2-1	CSPPGADLFGFF	TGCAGTCCCCCTGGGGCAGATCTTTTTGGGTTCTTC
TRBV2	.	.	TRBJ1-1	CASSDRGRGNTEAFF	TGTGCCAGCAGTGACAGGGGTAGGGGGAACACTGAAGCTTTCTTT
TRBV4-1	.	many	TRBJ1-1	CASSQVGVGAFF	TGCGCCAGCAGCCAAGTAGGTGTGGGGGCTTTCTTT
TRBV29-1	.	many	TRBJ1-1	CSDEGKAFF	TGCAGCGATGAGGGAAAAGCTTTCTTT
TRBV12-3/TRBV12-4	TRBD1	many	TRBJ1-6	CASSSGTDNSPLHF	TGTGCCAGCAGTTCCGGGACAGATAATTCACCCCTCCACTTT
TRBV10-3	.	many	TRBJ2-7	CANSESEREQYF	TGTGCCAACTCGGAGTCGGAGCGCGAGCAGTACTTC
TRBV7-8	.	.	TRBJ1-3	CASSFASGTPGNTIYF	TGTGCCAGCAGCTTCGCATCCGGGACTCCAGGAAACACCATATATTTT
TRBV7-9	.	few	TRBJ1-3	CASSAKLGSLGGNTIYF	TGTGCCAGCAGCGCTAAACTGGGCAGCTTGGGGGGAAACACCATATATTTT
TRBV5-1	.	many	TRBJ2-6	CASSLVGSGANVLTF	TGCGCCAGCAGCTTGGTGGGCTCTGGGGCCAACGTCCTGACTTTC
TRBV5-1	TRBD1	few	TRBJ2-3	CASSGDRRADTQYF	TGCGCCAGCAGCGGGGACAGGAGGGCAGATACGCAGTATTTT
TRBV6-5	.	many	TRBJ1-1	CASSYSGADTEAFF	TGTGCCAGCAGTTACTCAGGGGCGGACACTGAAGCTTTCTTT
TRBV20-1	TRBD2	many	TRBJ2-7	CSARPTSGSLNEQYF	TGCAGTGCTAGGCCCACTAGCGGGAGTCTCAACGAGCAGTACTTC
TRBV29-1	.	many	TRBJ2-4	CSVEDPGEPSRNIQYF	TGCAGCGTTGAAGATCCAGGGGAGCCAAGCCGAAACATTCAGTACTTC
TRBV27	.	many	TRBJ2-1	CASATGTDHNEQFF	TGTGCCAGCGCGACCGGGACGGACCACAATGAGCAGTTCTTC
TRBV18	.	few	TRBJ2-1	CASSPLVFNEQFF	TGTGCCAGCTCACCACTAGTATTCAATGAGCAGTTCTTC
TRBV20-1	TRBD2	many	TRBJ2-5	CSASQLAVQETQYF	TGCAGTGCCTCGCAACTAGCGGTGCAAGAGACCCAGTACTTC
TRBV7-2	.	few	TRBJ1-5	CASSLVAGTQHF	TGTGCCAGCAGCTTAGTGGCGGGGACCCAGCATTTT
TRBV12-3/TRBV12-4	.	.	TRBJ2-5	CASSLGGIGQETQYF	TGTGCCAGCAGTTTGGGTGGCATCGGTCAAGAGACCCAGTACTTC
TRBV20-1	.	many	TRBJ2-7	CSAAEDNRLSAYEQYF	TGCAGTGCCGCCGAGGACAACCGGTTATCTGCTTACGAGCAGTACTTC
TRBV5-1	.	many	TRBJ2-3	CASRHSTSTDTQYF	TGCGCCAGTAGACACTCCACTAGCACAGATACGCAGTATTTT
TRBV6-2/TRBV6-3	.	few	TRBJ2-7	CASTSQLYEQYF	TGTGCCAGCACCTCGCAGCTTTACGAGCAGTACTTC